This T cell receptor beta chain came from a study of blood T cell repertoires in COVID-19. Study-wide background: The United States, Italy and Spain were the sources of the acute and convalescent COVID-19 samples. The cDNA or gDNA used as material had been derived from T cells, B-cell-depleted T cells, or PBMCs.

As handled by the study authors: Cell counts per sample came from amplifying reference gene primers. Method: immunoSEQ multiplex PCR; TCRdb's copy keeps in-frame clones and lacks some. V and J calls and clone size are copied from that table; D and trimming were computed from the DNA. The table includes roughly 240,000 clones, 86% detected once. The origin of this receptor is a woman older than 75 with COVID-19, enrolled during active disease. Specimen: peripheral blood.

The CDR3 DNA follows: TGCGCCAGCAGCCACCCTGCGGGACCGTACTGCAATGAGCAGTTCTTC. This gives the protein CASSHPAGPYCNEQFF. The gene calls are TRBV4-3 and TRBJ2-1; a weak D match, TRBD2 (6 bases). V lost 3 bases, J lost 6 bases, and 18 bases lay in between. CDR1 LGHNA and CDR2 YSLEER come from the germline V gene. This CDR3 comprises 16 residues.